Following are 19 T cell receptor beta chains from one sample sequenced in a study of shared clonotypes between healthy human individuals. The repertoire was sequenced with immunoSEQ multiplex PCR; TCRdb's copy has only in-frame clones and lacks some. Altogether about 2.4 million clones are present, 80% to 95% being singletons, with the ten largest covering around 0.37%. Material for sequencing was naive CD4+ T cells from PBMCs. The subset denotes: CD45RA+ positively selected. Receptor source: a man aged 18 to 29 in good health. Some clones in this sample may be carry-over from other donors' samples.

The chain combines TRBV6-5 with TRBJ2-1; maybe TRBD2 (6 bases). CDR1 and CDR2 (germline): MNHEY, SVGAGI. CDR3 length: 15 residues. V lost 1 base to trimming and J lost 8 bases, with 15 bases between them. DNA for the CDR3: TGTGCCAGCAGTTACTTCCTAGCGCTTTGGCATGAGCAGTTCTTC. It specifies CASSYFLALWHEQFF.

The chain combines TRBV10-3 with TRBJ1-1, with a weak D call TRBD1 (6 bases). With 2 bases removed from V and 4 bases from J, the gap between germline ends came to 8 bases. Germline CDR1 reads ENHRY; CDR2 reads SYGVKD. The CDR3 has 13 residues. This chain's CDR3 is CAISEEGGTEAFF. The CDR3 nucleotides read TGTGCCATCAGTGAGGAGGGGGGCACTGAAGCTTTCTTT.

The CDR3 region is CATSRGIAGGQAGREQFF. The CDR3 nucleotides are TGTGCCACCAGCAGAGGGATTGCTGGGGGACAGGCTGGTCGTGAGCAGTTCTTC. V gene TRBV15 combines with J gene TRBJ2-1; 8 bases are a match to TRBD1. In germline, CDR1 is LNHNV, CDR2 YYDKDF (reference sequence). J gave up 9 bases and V 1 base, and 17 bases lay outside the gene matches. CDR3 length: 18 amino acids.

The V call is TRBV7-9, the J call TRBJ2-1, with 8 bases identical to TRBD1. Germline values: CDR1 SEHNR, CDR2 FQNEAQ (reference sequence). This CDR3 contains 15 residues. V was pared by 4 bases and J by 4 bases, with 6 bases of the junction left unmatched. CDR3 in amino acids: CASSYDRGSYNEQFF. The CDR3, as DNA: TGTGCCAGCAGCTATGACAGGGGTTCTTACAATGAGCAGTTCTTC. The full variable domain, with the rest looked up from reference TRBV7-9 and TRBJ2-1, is DTGVSQNPRHKITKRGQNVTFRCDPISEHNRLYWYRQTLGQGPEFLTYFQNEAQLEKSRLLSDRFSAERPKGSFSTLEIQRTEQGDSAMYLCASSYDRGSYNEQFFGPGTRLTVL.

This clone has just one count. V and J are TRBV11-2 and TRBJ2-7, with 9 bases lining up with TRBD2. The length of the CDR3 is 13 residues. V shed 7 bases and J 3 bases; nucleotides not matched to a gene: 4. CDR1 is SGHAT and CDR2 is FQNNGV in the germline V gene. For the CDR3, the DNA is TGTGCCAGCATGTCAGCGGGAGGCTACGAGCAGTACTTC. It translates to CASMSAGGYEQYF.

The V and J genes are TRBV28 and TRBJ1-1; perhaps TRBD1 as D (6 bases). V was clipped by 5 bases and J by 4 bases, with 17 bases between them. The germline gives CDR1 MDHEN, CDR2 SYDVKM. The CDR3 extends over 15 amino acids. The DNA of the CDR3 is TGTGCCAGCAGTCCATTTCAGGGGAGGAGCACTGAAGCTTTCTTT. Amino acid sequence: CASSPFQGRSTEAFF.

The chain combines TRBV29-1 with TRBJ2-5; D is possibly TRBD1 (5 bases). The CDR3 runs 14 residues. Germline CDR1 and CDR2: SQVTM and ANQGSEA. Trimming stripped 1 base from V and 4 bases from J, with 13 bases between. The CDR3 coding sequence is TGCAGCGTTGAAGCTGTATCAGGGATAGAGACCCAGTACTTC. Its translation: CSVEAVSGIETQYF.

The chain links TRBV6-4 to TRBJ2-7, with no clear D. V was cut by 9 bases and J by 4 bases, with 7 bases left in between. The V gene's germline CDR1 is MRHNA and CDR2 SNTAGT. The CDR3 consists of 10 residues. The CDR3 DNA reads TGTGCCAGTCCGCTTTACGAGCAGTACTTC. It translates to CASPLYEQYF.

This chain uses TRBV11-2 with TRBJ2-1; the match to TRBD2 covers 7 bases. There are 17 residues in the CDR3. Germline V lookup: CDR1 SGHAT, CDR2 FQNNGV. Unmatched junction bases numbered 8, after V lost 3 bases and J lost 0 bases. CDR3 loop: CASSFPVLANSYNEQFF. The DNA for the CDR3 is TGTGCCAGCAGCTTCCCGGTACTAGCGAACTCCTACAATGAGCAGTTCTTC.

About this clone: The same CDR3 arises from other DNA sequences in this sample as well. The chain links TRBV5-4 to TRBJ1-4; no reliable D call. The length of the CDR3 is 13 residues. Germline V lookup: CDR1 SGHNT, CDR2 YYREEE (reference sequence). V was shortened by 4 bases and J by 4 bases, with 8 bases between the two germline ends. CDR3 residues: CASSRTGNEKLFF. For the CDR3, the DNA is TGTGCCAGCAGCCGGACGGGTAATGAAAAACTGTTTTTT.

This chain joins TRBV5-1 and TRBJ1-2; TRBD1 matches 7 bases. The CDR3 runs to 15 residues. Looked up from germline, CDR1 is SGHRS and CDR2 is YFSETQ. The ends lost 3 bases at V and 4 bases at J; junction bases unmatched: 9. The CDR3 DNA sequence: TGCGCCAGCAGCTCGGCCGGACAGGCGGCCTATGGCTACACCTTC. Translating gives CASSSAGQAAYGYTF.

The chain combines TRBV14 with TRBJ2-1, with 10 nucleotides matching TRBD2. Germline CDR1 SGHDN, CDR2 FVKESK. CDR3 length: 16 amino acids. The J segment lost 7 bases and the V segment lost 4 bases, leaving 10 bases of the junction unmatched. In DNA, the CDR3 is TGTGCCAGCAGCCCATCAGGACTAGCGGTTTTAAATGAGCAGTTCTTC. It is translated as CASSPSGLAVLNEQFF.

The CDR3 nucleotides read TGTGCCTGGAGTGGCCCCGCCAGGAGTTACTATGGCTACACCTTC. Protein product: CAWSGPARSYYGYTF. The genes are TRBV30 and TRBJ1-2, with D uncertain. Germline V lookup: CDR1 GTSNPN, CDR2 SVGIG (reference sequence). Trimming took off 1 base at V and 3 bases at J, with 15 bases between the two ends. CDR3 length: 15 amino acids.

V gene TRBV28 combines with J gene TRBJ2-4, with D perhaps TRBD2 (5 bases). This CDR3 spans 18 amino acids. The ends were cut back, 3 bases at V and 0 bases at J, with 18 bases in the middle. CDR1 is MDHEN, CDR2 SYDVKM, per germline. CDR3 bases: TGTGCCAGCAGTTTTCATCCGGGGTGGGATTTAGCCAAAAACATTCAGTACTTC. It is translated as CASSFHPGWDLAKNIQYF.

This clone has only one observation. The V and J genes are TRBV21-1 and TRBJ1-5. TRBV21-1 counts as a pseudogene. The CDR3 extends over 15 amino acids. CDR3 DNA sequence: TGTGCCAGCCCCAGCTGGGGGACTCAATGGCAGCCCCAGCATTTT. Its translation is CASPSWGTQWQPQHF.

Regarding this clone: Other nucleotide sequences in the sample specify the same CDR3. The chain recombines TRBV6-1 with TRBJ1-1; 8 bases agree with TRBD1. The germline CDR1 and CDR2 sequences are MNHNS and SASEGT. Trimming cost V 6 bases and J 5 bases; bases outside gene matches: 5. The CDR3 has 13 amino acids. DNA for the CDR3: TGTGCCAGCAGCCTCACAGGGGGGACTGAAGCTTTCTTT. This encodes CASSLTGGTEAFF.

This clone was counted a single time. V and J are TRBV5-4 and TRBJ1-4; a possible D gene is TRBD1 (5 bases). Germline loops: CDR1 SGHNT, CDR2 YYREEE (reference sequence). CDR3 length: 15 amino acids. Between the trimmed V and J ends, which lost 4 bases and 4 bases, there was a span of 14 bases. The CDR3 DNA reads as TGTGCCAGCAGCCCCACAGGTGGGGGTAATGAAAAACTGTTTTTT. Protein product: CASSPTGGGNEKLFF.

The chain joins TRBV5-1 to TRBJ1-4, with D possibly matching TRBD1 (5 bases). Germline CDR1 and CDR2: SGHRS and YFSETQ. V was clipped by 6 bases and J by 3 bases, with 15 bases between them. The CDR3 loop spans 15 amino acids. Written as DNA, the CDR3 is TGCGCCAGCACCAAGAGCGGGGCGTCTAATGAAAAACTGTTTTTT. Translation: CASTKSGASNEKLFF.

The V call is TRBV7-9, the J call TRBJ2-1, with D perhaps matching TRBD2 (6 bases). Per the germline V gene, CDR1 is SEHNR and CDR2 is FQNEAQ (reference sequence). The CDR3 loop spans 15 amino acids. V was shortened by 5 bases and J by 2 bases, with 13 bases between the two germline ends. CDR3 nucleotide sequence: TGTGCCAGCAGCCTTGGCCGGGAGCCCTACAATGAGCAGTTCTTC. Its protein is CASSLGREPYNEQFF. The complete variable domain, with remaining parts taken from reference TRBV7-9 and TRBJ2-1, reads DTGVSQNPRHKITKRGQNVTFRCDPISEHNRLYWYRQTLGQGPEFLTYFQNEAQLEKSRLLSDRFSAERPKGSFSTLEIQRTEQGDSAMYLCASSLGREPYNEQFFGPGTRLTVL.